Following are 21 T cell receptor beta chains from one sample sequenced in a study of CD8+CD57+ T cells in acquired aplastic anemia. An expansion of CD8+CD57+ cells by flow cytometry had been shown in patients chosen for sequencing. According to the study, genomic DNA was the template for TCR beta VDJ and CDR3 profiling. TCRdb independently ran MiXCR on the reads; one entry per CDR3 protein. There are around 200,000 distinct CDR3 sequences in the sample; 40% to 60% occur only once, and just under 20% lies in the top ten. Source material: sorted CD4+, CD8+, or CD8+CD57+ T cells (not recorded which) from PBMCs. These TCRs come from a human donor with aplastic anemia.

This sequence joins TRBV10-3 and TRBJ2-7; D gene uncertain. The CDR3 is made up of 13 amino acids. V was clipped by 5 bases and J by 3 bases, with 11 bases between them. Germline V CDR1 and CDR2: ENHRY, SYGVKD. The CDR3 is CAISTTLDYEQYF. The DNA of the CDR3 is TGTGCCATCAGTACCACATTGGACTACGAGCAGTACTTC.

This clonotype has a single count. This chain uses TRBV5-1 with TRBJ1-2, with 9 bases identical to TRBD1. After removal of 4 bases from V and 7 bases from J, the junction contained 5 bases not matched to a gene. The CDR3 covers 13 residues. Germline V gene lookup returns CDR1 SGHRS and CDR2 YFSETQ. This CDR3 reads CASSVGTGLGYTF. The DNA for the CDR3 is TGCGCCAGCAGCGTGGGGACAGGGCTTGGCTACACCTTC.

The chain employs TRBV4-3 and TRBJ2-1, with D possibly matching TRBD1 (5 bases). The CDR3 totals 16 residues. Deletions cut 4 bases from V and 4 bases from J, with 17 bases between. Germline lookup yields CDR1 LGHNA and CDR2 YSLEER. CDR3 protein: CASSLVRQGPYNEQFF. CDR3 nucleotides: TGCGCCAGCAGCCTCGTCCGGCAGGGTCCGTACAATGAGCAGTTCTTC.

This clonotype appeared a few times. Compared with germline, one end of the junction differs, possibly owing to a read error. The CDR3 nucleotides read TGTGCCAGCAGAAATAGACAGGGTTTT. It yields the protein CASRNRQGF. The chain has TRBV3-1 and TRBJ1-5, with TRBD1 matching 7 bases. The germline V gene encodes CDR1 LGHDT and CDR2 YNNKEL (reference sequence). The CDR3 sequence is 9 residues long.

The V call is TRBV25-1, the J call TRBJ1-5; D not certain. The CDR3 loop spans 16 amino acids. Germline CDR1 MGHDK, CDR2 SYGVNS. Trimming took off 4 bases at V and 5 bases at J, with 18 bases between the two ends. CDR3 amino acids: CASSARTPGAYQPQHF. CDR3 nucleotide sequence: TGTGCCAGCAGTGCTAGGACTCCCGGAGCTTATCAGCCCCAGCATTTT.

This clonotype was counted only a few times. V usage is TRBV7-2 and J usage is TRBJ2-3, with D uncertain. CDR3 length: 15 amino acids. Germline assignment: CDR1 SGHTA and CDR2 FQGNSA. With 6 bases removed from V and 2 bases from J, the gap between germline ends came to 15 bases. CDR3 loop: CASRPGSTNTDTQYF. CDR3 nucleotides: TGTGCCAGCAGACCCGGGTCGACCAACACAGATACGCAGTATTTT. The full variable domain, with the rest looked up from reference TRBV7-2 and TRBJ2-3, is GAGVSQSPSNKVTEKGKDVELRCDPISGHTALYWYRQSLGQGLEFLIYFQGNSAPDKSGLPSDRFSAERTGGSVSTLTIQRTQQEDSAVYLCASRPGSTNTDTQYFGPGTRLTVL.

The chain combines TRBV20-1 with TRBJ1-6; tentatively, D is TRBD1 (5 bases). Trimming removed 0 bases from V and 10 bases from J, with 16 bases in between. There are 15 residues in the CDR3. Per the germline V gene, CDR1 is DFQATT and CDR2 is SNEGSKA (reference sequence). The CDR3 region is CSAREGTEASSPLHF. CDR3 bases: TGCAGTGCTAGAGAGGGGACCGAGGCTAGCTCACCCCTCCACTTT.

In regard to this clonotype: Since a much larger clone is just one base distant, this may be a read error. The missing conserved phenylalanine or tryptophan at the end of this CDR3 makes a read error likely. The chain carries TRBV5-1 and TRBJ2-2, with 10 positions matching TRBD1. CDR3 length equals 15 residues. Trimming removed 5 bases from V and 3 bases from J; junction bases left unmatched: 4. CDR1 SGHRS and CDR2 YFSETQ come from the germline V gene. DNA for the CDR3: TGCGCCAGCAGAACCGGGACAGGGGACACCGGGGAGCTGTTTTGT. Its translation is CASRTGTGDTGELFC.

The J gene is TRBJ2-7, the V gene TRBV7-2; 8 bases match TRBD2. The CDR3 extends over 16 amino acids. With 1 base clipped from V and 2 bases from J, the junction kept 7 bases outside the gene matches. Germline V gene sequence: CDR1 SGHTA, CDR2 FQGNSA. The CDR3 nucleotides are TGTGCCAGCAGCTTAGACGACAGTAGCGGGACCTACGAGCAGTACTTC. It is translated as CASSLDDSSGTYEQYF. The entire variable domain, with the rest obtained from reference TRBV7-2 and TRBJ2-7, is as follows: GAGVSQSPSNKVTEKGKDVELRCDPISGHTALYWYRQSLGQGLEFLIYFQGNSAPDKSGLPSDRFSAERTGGSVSTLTIQRTQQEDSAVYLCASSLDDSSGTYEQYFGPGTRLTVT.

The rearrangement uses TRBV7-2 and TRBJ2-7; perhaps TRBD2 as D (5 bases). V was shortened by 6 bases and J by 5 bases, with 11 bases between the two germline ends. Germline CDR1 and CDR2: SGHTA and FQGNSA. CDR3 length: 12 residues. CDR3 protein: CASSLTTHEQYF. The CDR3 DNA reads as TGTGCCAGCAGTTTGACTACACACGAGCAGTACTTC. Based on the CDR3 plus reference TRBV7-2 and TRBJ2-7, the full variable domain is GAGVSQSPSNKVTEKGKDVELRCDPISGHTALYWYRQSLGQGLEFLIYFQGNSAPDKSGLPSDRFSAERTGGSVSTLTIQRTQQEDSAVYLCASSLTTHEQYFGPGTRLTVT.

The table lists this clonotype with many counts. The chain's CDR3 is CASSATSGGHNEQFF. In DNA form, the CDR3 reads TGTGCCAGCAGTGCTACTAGCGGGGGGCACAATGAGCAGTTCTTC. V gene TRBV16 combines with J gene TRBJ2-1, with 12 bases fitting TRBD2. There are 15 residues in the CDR3. The junction had 5 bases not matched to a gene; V was cut back by 6 bases and J by 5 bases. Germline lookup yields CDR1 KGHSY and CDR2 FQNENV.

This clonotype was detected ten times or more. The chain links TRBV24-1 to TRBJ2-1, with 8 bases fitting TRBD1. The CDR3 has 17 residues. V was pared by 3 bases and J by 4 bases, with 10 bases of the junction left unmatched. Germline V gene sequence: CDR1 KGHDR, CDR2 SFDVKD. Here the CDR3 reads CATSDHSRDRSYNEQFF. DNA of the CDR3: TGTGCCACCAGTGATCATAGCCGGGACAGGTCATACAATGAGCAGTTCTTC.

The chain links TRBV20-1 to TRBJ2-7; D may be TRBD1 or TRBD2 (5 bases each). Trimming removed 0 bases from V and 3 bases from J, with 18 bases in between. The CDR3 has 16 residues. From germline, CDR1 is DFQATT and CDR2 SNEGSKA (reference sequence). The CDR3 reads CSARDWDGEISYEQYF. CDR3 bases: TGCAGTGCTAGAGATTGGGACGGGGAAATTAGCTACGAGCAGTACTTC.

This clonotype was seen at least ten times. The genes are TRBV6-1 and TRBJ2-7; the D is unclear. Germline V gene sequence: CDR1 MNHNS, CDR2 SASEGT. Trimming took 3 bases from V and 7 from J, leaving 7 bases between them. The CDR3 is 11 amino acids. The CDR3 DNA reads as TGTGCCAGCAGTGATCGTTGGGAGCAGTACTTC. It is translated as CASSDRWEQYF.

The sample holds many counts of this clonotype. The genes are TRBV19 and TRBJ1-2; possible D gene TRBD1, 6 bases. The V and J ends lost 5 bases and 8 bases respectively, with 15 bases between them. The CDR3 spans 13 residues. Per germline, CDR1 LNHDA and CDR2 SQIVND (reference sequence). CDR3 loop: CASSLSGAYGYTF. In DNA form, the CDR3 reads TGTGCCAGTAGTCTATCGGGGGCCTACGGCTACACCTTC.

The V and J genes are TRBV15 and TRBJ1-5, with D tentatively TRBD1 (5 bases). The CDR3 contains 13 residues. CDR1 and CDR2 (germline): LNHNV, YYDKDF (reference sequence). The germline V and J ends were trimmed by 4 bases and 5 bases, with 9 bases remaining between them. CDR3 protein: CATSTRGDQPQHF. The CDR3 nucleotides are TGTGCCACCAGCACACGGGGGGATCAGCCCCAGCATTTT.

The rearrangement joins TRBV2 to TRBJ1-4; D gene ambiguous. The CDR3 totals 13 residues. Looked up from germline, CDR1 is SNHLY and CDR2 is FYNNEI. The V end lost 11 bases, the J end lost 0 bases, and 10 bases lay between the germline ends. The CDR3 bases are TGTGCCGTATCATCTTCAACTAATGAAAAACTGTTTTTT. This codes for CAVSSSTNEKLFF.

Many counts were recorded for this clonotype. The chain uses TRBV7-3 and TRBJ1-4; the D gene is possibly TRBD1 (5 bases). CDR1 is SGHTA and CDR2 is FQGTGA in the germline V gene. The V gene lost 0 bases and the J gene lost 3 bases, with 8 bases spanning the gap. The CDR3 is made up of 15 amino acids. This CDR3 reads CASSLTGVANEKLFF. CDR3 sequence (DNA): TGTGCCAGCAGCTTAACGGGGGTCGCTAATGAAAAACTGTTTTTT.

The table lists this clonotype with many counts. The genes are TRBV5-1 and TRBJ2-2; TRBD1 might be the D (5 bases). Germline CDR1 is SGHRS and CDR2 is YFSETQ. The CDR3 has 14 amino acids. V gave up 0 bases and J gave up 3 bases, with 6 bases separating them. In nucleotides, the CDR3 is TGCGCCAGCAGCTTGGCACAGGACACCGGGGAGCTGTTTTTT. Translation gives CASSLAQDTGELFF.

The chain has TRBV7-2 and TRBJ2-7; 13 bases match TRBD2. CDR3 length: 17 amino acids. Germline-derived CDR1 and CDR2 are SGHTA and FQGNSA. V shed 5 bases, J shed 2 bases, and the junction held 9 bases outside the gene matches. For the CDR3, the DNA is TGTGCCAGCAGCCCCCGAGGACTAGCGGGGGCCCCCTACGAGCAGTACTTC. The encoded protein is CASSPRGLAGAPYEQYF.

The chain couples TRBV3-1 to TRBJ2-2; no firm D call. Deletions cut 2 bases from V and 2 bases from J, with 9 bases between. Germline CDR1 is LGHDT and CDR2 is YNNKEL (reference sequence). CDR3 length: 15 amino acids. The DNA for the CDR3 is TGTGCCAGCAGCCAATCCGGCACAAACACCGGGGAGCTGTTTTTT. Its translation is CASSQSGTNTGELFF. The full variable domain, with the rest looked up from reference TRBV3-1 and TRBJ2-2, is DTAVSQTPKYLVTQMGNDKSIKCEQNLGHDTMYWYKQDSKKFLKIMFSYNNKELIINETVPNRFSPKSPDKAHLNLHINSLELGDSAVYFCASSQSGTNTGELFFGEGSRLTVL.